These 29 T cell receptor beta chains originate from one sample sequenced in a study. TCRdb recomputed calls from the reads with MiXCR, one row per CDR3 protein. The sample lists 6,000 or so distinct CDR3 sequences; around 8.8% were seen once. Sequencing used CD4+ T cells from synovial fluid. These receptors came from a human donor with rheumatoid arthritis.

This clonotype was counted between two and nine times. The J gene is TRBJ2-3, the V gene TRBV7-3, with D perhaps assigned TRBD1 or TRBD2 (6 bases each). Germline loops: CDR1 SGHTA, CDR2 FQGTGA. Trimming removed 5 bases at V and 0 bases at J, with 12 bases between. There are 15 residues in the CDR3. CDR3 DNA: TGTGCCAGCAGCAAGGGGGGCACCAGCACAGATACGCAGTATTTT. It translates to CASSKGGTSTDTQYF.

This clonotype is medium-sized. This chain uses TRBV7-9 with TRBJ2-1; a possible D gene is TRBD2 (5 bases). The CDR3 is 18 amino acids. V gave up 4 bases and J gave up 10 bases, with 29 bases separating them. CDR1 SEHNR and CDR2 FQNEAQ come from the germline V gene (reference sequence). CDR3 protein: CASSSSRGSTPPEREQFF. DNA of the CDR3: TGTGCCAGCAGCTCCTCCCGCGGGTCAACGCCGCCGGAACGGGAGCAGTTCTTC.

For this clonotype: A far bigger clonotype differs at one base, so this is likely a read error. The chain carries TRBV7-3 and TRBJ2-1; D is undetermined. Germline V gives CDR1 SGHTA, CDR2 FQGTGA. Trimming took 1 base from V and 4 from J, leaving 5 bases between them. The CDR3 has 13 amino acids. The CDR3 DNA sequence: TGTGCCAGCAGCTTAAACATGTACAATGAGCAGTTCTTC. It codes for CASSLNMYNEQFF.

By proportion, this clonotype is medium-sized. This chain joins TRBV9 and TRBJ2-1, with TRBD2 matching over 9 bases. Germline CDR1 and CDR2: SGDLS and YYNGEE. The CDR3 runs to 15 residues. Germline trimming cut 4 bases from V and 0 bases from J; bases unmatched to any gene: 2. The CDR3 here is CASSPGLASYNEQFF. The CDR3 DNA follows: TGTGCCAGCAGCCCGGGACTAGCCTCCTACAATGAGCAGTTCTTC.

This clonotype was found many times. The chain carries TRBV3-1 and TRBJ1-2; perhaps TRBD1 as D (6 bases). The CDR3 runs to 16 residues. V lost 0 bases and J lost 8, with 19 bases in between. Germline CDR1 reads LGHDT; CDR2 reads YNNKEL (reference sequence). DNA of the CDR3: TGTGCCAGCAGCCAAGACAGGGGATTCCAACGAGCCGGCTACACCTTC. Its protein is CASSQDRGFQRAGYTF.

This clonotype appeared a few times. The genes are TRBV29-1 and TRBJ2-7; tentatively, D is TRBD1 (5 bases). Between the trimmed V and J ends, which lost 5 bases and 3 bases, there was a span of 17 bases. The CDR3 extends over 14 amino acids. Looked up from germline, CDR1 is SQVTM and CDR2 is ANQGSEA. CDR3 in amino acids: CSVSFDSLIYEQYF. CDR3 DNA: TGCAGCGTTTCCTTCGACAGCCTCATCTACGAGCAGTACTTC.

V usage is TRBV18 and J usage is TRBJ1-2; D remains ambiguous. The germline V gene has CDR1 KGHSH and CDR2 LQKENI. CDR3 size: 13 residues. Trimming took off 2 bases at V and 4 bases at J, with 8 bases between the two ends. The CDR3 here is CASSPGVRYGYTF. CDR3 nucleotide sequence: TGTGCCAGCTCACCAGGGGTGCGCTATGGCTACACCTTC.

This clonotype was seen ten or more times. The chain is built from TRBV18 and TRBJ2-7; D is uncertain. Germline values: CDR1 KGHSH, CDR2 LQKENI. The V end was cut by 4 bases, the J end by 7 bases, with 17 bases between. This CDR3 region has 14 residues. As DNA, the CDR3 is TGTGCCAGCTCACTGGGCGTCAGTCTTGAAGAGCAGTACTTC. The encoded protein is CASSLGVSLEEQYF.

This clonotype qualifies as large. V and J are TRBV10-3 and TRBJ2-1; 11 bases agree with TRBD2. V dropped 6 bases and J dropped 4; count of bases not matched to a gene: 2. Germline CDR1 ENHRY, CDR2 SYGVKD. The CDR3 is made up of 14 amino acids. CDR3 residues: CAIRRTSGYNEQFF. The CDR3 DNA reads as TGTGCCATCAGACGGACTAGCGGGTACAATGAGCAGTTCTTC.

Only one count was recorded for this clonotype. This chain joins TRBV5-4 and TRBJ2-1; 9 nucleotides line up with TRBD2. J lost 10 bases, V lost 4 bases, and 15 bases had no gene match. This CDR3 contains 16 residues. Per the germline V gene, CDR1 is SGHNT and CDR2 is YYREEE (reference sequence). CDR3 residues: CASSPAPSGIFREQFF. As DNA, the CDR3 is TGTGCCAGCAGCCCGGCCCCTAGCGGGATCTTCCGGGAGCAGTTCTTC.

The table lists this clonotype with many counts. The rearrangement joins TRBV19 to TRBJ2-5, with D perhaps matching TRBD1 (7 bases). V lost 4 bases and J lost 4, with 10 bases in between. The CDR3 length is 13 residues. From germline, CDR1 is LNHDA and CDR2 SQIVND (reference sequence). CDR3 sequence reads: CASSRQGGETQYF. The CDR3 nucleotides read TGTGCCAGTAGTAGACAGGGAGGAGAGACCCAGTACTTC. The variable domain in full, completed from reference TRBV19 and TRBJ2-5, reads DGGITQSPKYLFRKEGQNVTLSCEQNLNHDAMYWYRQDPGQGLRLIYYSQIVNDFQKGDIAEGYSVSREKKESFPLTVTSAQKNPTAFYLCASSRQGGETQYFGPGTRLLVL.

This clonotype was seen repeatedly, ten times or more. The genes are TRBV6-5 and TRBJ2-3, with 8 bases matching TRBD1. The J segment lost 1 base and the V segment lost 6 bases, leaving 9 bases of the junction unmatched. This CDR3 is 16 amino acids long. Germline lookup yields CDR1 MNHEY and CDR2 SVGAGI. CDR3 region: CASSSGQGMGTDTQYF. CDR3 nucleotide sequence: TGTGCCAGCAGCTCCGGACAGGGAATGGGCACAGATACGCAGTATTTT.

This clonotype has ten or more counts. This chain links TRBV20-1 with TRBJ2-3; 7 bases line up with TRBD2. Germline V CDR1 and CDR2: DFQATT, SNEGSKA (reference sequence). This CDR3 contains 13 residues. The V gene end was trimmed by 7 bases and the J gene end by 1 base; junction bases not matched to a gene: 5. CDR3 in DNA: TGCAGTGTCGTGGCGGGAGGCACAGATACGCAGTATTTT. Amino acid sequence: CSVVAGGTDTQYF.

This clonotype was found many times. The V call is TRBV27, the J call TRBJ2-7; 8 bases align to TRBD1. The junction had 4 bases not matched to a gene; V was cut back by 6 bases and J by 0 bases. Germline CDR1 and CDR2: MNHEY and SMNVEV (reference sequence). The CDR3 has 14 amino acids. The CDR3 coding sequence is TGTGCCAGCAGAAGGACAGGGAGCTCCTACGAGCAGTACTTC. Translation: CASRRTGSSYEQYF.

Details on this clonotype: A much larger clone differs from this one at a single base, so this may be a read error. The chain links TRBV2 to TRBJ1-2; D possibly corresponds to TRBD1 (5 bases). The CDR3 is made up of 15 amino acids. The germline gives CDR1 SNHLY, CDR2 FYNNEI. This CDR3 reads CTSSSPDRLNYGYTF. In DNA, the CDR3 is TGTACCAGCAGTTCTCCCGACAGACTTAACTATGGCTACACCTTC. The full variable domain, completed using reference TRBV2 and TRBJ1-2, is EPEVTQTPSHQVTQMGQEVILRCVPISNHLYFYWYRQILGQKVEFLVSFYNNEISEKSEIFDDQFSVERPDGSNFTLKIRSTKLEDSAMYFCTSSSPDRLNYGYTFGSGTRLTVV.

By frequency in the sample, this clonotype is medium-sized. This chain joins TRBV6-5 and TRBJ1-1; D is ambiguous. The V gene lost 8 bases and the J gene lost 0 bases, with 16 bases spanning the gap. The CDR3 length is 15 residues. Germline-derived CDR1 and CDR2 are MNHEY and SVGAGI. CDR3 in DNA: TGTGCCAGCCGGAAGAGTGGGGTCCTGAACACTGAAGCTTTCTTT. This gives the protein CASRKSGVLNTEAFF.

This clonotype rates as medium-sized. The V call is TRBV3-1, the J call TRBJ2-1; 10 bases map to TRBD2. This CDR3 comprises 13 residues. The ends lost 4 bases at V and 15 bases at J; junction bases unmatched: 9. CDR1 and CDR2 from the germline V gene are LGHDT and YNNKEL (reference sequence). CDR3 bases: TGTGCCAGCAGCCTGCGGCTAGCGGGAGAACCGTTCTTC. Translated: CASSLRLAGEPFF.

This clonotype came up many times. The gene calls are TRBV18 and TRBJ2-7, with 8 bases identical to TRBD1. Germline assignment: CDR1 KGHSH and CDR2 LQKENI. V shed 1 base, J shed 6 bases, and the junction held 5 bases outside the gene matches. This CDR3 has 14 residues. The CDR3 here is CASSPQDRVGEQYF. The DNA of the CDR3 is TGTGCCAGCTCACCACAGGACAGGGTAGGCGAGCAGTACTTC.

This clonotype has ten or more counts. This chain joins TRBV30 and TRBJ2-1; perhaps TRBD2 as D (5 bases). This CDR3 contains 11 residues. V lost 3 bases and J lost 7, with 7 bases in between. The germline V gene has CDR1 GTSNPN and CDR2 SVGIG (reference sequence). The CDR3 region is CAWRRVNEQFF. The CDR3 DNA follows: TGTGCCTGGAGGAGGGTGAATGAGCAGTTCTTC.

V is TRBV9 and J is TRBJ2-7, with D tentatively TRBD1 or TRBD2 (6 bases each). The V gene's germline CDR1 is SGDLS and CDR2 YYNGEE. The CDR3 totals 16 residues. The ends were cut back, 8 bases at V and 7 bases at J, with 28 bases in the middle. The CDR3 sequence: CARSKGGETDGSEQYF. CDR3 bases: TGTGCCAGAAGTAAGGGGGGAGAAACTGATGGGTCAGAGCAGTACTTC.

This clonotype was counted at least ten times. The rearrangement joins TRBV6-5 to TRBJ1-3; D gene ambiguous. The germline gives CDR1 MNHEY, CDR2 SVGAGI. CDR3 length: 16 amino acids. Trimming stripped 0 bases from V and 4 bases from J, with 13 bases between. CDR3 DNA: TGTGCCAGCAGTTACTCGCCGTCTACTTTCGGAAACACCATATATTTT. Translated, it gives CASSYSPSTFGNTIYF.

On this clonotype itself: A read error may be the cause here, since a much bigger clone is one base away. CDR3 coding DNA: TGTGCCAGCAGTACAGGGATAGAAGAGACCCAGTACTTC. Protein: CASSTGIEETQYF. The J gene is TRBJ2-5, the V gene TRBV6-6; D is possibly TRBD1 (6 bases). V was trimmed by 5 bases and J by 3 bases, leaving 10 bases between them. Germline V gives CDR1 MNHNY, CDR2 SVGAGI (reference sequence). The CDR3 spans 13 residues.

In its sample, this clonotype was seen many times. The chain recombines TRBV7-6 with TRBJ1-5, with D maybe TRBD1 (6 bases). Trimming stripped 2 bases from V and 5 bases from J, with 7 bases between. Germline V gene data show CDR1 as SGHVS and CDR2 as FNYEAQ. The CDR3 runs 13 residues. CDR3 sequence (DNA): TGTGCCAGCAGCTTATCAGGGGATCAGCCCCAGCATTTT. It codes for CASSLSGDQPQHF. The full variable domain, its missing parts supplied by reference TRBV7-6 and TRBJ1-5, is GAGVSQSPRYKVTKRGQDVALRCDPISGHVSLYWYRQALGQGPEFLTYFNYEAQQDKSGLPNDRFSAERPEGSISTLTIQRTEQRDSAMYRCASSLSGDQPQHFGDGTRLSIL.

This clonotype was found many times. This chain joins TRBV2 and TRBJ2-7; D unclear. V was clipped by 9 bases and J by 3 bases, with 9 bases between them. CDR3 length: 11 amino acids. CDR1 and CDR2 (germline): SNHLY, FYNNEI. This chain's CDR3 is CASSVDYEQYF. Written as DNA, the CDR3 is TGTGCCAGTTCCGTCGACTACGAGCAGTACTTC.

This clonotype rates as large. This chain connects TRBV20-1 to TRBJ1-1; D ambiguous. The V end lost 1 base, the J end lost 4 bases, and 13 bases lay between the germline ends. The CDR3 is 14 residues long. Germline V gene sequence: CDR1 DFQATT, CDR2 SNEGSKA (reference sequence). CDR3 residues: CSARVPARATEAFF. For the CDR3, the DNA is TGCAGTGCTAGAGTCCCTGCACGGGCCACTGAAGCTTTCTTT.

This clonotype has more than one count but fewer than ten. J is TRBJ2-1 and V is TRBV7-9, with D tentatively TRBD1 (6 bases). V was pared by 0 bases and J by 8 bases, with 17 bases between. In germline, CDR1 is SEHNR, CDR2 FQNEAQ (reference sequence). This CDR3 comprises 16 residues. The CDR3 reads CASSLAGTGTVHEQFF. CDR3 nucleotides: TGTGCCAGCAGCTTAGCAGGAACAGGGACCGTCCATGAGCAGTTCTTC.

This clonotype occurred many times. The chain has TRBV20-1 and TRBJ2-7, with 7 nucleotides matching TRBD1. Per the germline V gene, CDR1 is DFQATT and CDR2 is SNEGSKA (reference sequence). The CDR3 runs 13 residues. V dropped 6 bases and J dropped 2; count of bases not matched to a gene: 7. CDR3 residues: CSASTGAAYEQYF. CDR3 bases: TGCAGTGCCTCCACAGGGGCCGCCTACGAGCAGTACTTC.

Within the sample, this clonotype is medium-sized. V is TRBV18 and J is TRBJ2-1; D remains unclear. V lost 6 bases, J lost 0 bases, and 12 bases lay in between. Germline V CDR1 and CDR2: KGHSH, LQKENI. The CDR3 is made up of 15 amino acids. CDR3: CASSPGVSSYNEQFF. In DNA, the CDR3 is TGTGCCAGCTCCCCTGGAGTTAGCTCCTACAATGAGCAGTTCTTC.

At least ten counts were recorded for this clonotype. This chain uses TRBV2 with TRBJ1-3; D remains ambiguous. The germline V gene encodes CDR1 SNHLY and CDR2 FYNNEI. This CDR3 comprises 14 residues. Trimming took off 1 base at V and 0 bases at J, with 4 bases between the two ends. CDR3: CASSEESSGNTIYF. The CDR3 DNA is TGTGCCAGCAGTGAAGAGAGCTCTGGAAACACCATATATTTT.